These 4 T cell receptor beta chains were all obtained from the same sample, sequenced in a study of T cell clonality in common variable immunodeficiency. The assay was immunoSEQ multiplex PCR, and TCRdb's table has in-frame clones only and misses some. This repertoire holds about 37,000 clones, and none appear only once. The source material was peripheral blood mononuclear cells. The source is a person between 18 and 75 years old in good health.

This clone occurred many times. Read sequence stops 3 residues before the CDR3 end, and the germline J gene provides the missing end. The rearrangement links TRBV19 to TRBJ2-5; weak D call: TRBD2 (7 bases). V dropped 4 bases and J dropped 5 bases, with 14 bases sitting between them. This CDR3 contains 14 residues. Germline V lookup: CDR1 LNHDA, CDR2 SQIVND (reference sequence). CDR3: CASSNFGGRETQYF. CDR3 bases read: TGTGCCAGTAGTAACTTCGGGGGGCGGGAGACC.

At least ten counts were recorded for this clone. From the germline J gene comes the end of the CDR3, since the read stops 3 residues before it. The rearrangement links TRBV6-1 to TRBJ1-1; possible D gene TRBD1, 6 bases. Trimming cost V 3 bases and J 2 bases, with 16 bases left between them. This CDR3 has 16 residues. Germline assignment: CDR1 MNHNS and CDR2 SASEGT. The sequenced part of the CDR3 DNA is TGTGCCAGCAGTGATCGAGGACAGACATCTAACACTGAA. Translating it yields CASSDRGQTSNTE. The CDR3, in full, reads CASSDRGQTSNTEAFF.

This clone was seen repeatedly, ten times or more. The observed sequence ends 3 residues before the CDR3 terminus, with the missing tail filled in from the germline J gene. This rearrangement joins TRBV6-4 to TRBJ2-6; unclear D gene. The CDR3 sequence is 14 residues long. The germline gives CDR1 MRHNA, CDR2 SNTAGT. V dropped 3 bases and J dropped 3 bases, with 6 bases sitting between them. The part of the CDR3 DNA that was read is TGTGCCAGCAGTGAGTCTTTTGGGGCCAACGTC. This translates into CASSESFGANV. The CDR3, in full, reads CASSESFGANVLTF.

In this sample, this clone turned up many times. The read terminates 3 residues before the CDR3 end, so the remaining end is supplied by the germline J gene. This chain links TRBV19 with TRBJ2-1, with TRBD2 identical over 15 bases. Germline V gives CDR1 LNHDA, CDR2 SQIVND (reference sequence). V shed 6 bases and J 4 bases; nucleotides not matched to a gene: 7. The CDR3 loop spans 17 amino acids. Incomplete CDR3 DNA: TGTGCCAGTAGCGGACTAGCGGGAGGGCCTCGATACAATGAG. This gives the protein CASSGLAGGPRYNE. The full CDR3 is CASSGLAGGPRYNEQFF.